This T cell receptor (beta chain) comes out of a study of blood T cell repertoires in COVID-19. In the study overall: T cells, B-cell-depleted T cells, or PBMCs provided the cDNA or gDNA that served as material.

The V gene end was trimmed by 2 bases and the J gene end by 6 bases; junction bases not matched to a gene: 8. Germline V gene lookup returns CDR1 SGHDN and CDR2 FVKESK. This CDR3 is built from 15 residues. Generated by immunoSEQ multiplex PCR, the TCRdb table keeps only in-frame clones and is missing some. The profile shows about 240,000 clones, around 87% of them singletons. V and J are TRBV14 and TRBJ1-1; 8 nucleotides agree with TRBD1. This receptor was obtained from a woman aged 40 to 50 with acute COVID-19. The sample was PBMCs or T cells enriched from blood (not recorded which). Here the CDR3 DNA reads TGTGCCAGCAGCCAACCGGACAGGGATAGGTCTGAAGCTTTCTTT. The encoded protein is CASSQPDRDRSEAFF.